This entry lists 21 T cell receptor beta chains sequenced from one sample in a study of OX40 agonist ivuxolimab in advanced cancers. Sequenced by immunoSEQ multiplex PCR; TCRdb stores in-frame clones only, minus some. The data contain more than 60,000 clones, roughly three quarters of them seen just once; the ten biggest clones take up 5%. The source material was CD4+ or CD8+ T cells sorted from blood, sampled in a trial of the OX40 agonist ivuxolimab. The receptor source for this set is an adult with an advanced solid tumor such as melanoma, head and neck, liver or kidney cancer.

The CDR3, as DNA: TGTGCCAGCAGCACCCCGTACACTGAAGCTTTCTTT. It codes for CASSTPYTEAFF. The gene calls are TRBV7-8 and TRBJ1-1, with no clear D. The germline V gene encodes CDR1 SGHVS and CDR2 FQNEAQ. The V and J ends lost 5 bases and 3 bases respectively, with 7 bases between them. The CDR3 contains 12 residues.

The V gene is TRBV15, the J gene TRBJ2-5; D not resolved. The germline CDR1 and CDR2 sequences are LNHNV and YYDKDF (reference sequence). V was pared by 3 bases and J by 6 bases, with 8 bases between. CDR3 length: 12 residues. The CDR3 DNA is TGTGCCACCAGCAGGGCAGAGAAGACCCAGTACTTC. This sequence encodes CATSRAEKTQYF.

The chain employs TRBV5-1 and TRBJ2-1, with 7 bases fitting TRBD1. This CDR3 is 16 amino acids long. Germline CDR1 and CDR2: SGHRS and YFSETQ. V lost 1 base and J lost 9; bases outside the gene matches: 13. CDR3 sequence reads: CASSLSQGIVGGEQFF. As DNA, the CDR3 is TGCGCCAGCAGCTTGTCACAGGGGATTGTGGGCGGTGAGCAGTTCTTC.

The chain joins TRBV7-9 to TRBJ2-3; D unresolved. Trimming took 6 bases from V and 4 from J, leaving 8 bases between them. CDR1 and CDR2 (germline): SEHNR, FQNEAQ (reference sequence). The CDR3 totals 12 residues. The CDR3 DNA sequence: TGTGCCAGCAGGGAGCGATCAGATACGCAGTATTTT. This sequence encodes CASRERSDTQYF.

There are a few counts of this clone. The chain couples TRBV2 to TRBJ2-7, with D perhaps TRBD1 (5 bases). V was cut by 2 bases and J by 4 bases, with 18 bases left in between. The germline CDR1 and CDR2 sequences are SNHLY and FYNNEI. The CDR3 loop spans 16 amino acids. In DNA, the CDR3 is TGTGCCAGCAGTGAACCCCACCGCAGGGCCAGGTACGAGCAGTACTTC. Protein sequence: CASSEPHRRARYEQYF.

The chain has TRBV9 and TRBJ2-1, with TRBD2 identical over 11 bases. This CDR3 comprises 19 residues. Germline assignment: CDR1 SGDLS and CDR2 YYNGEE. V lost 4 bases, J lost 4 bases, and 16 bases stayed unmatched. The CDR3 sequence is CASSLGLLAGVISYNEQFF. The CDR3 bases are TGTGCCAGCAGCCTCGGATTACTAGCGGGAGTAATATCTTACAATGAGCAGTTCTTC.

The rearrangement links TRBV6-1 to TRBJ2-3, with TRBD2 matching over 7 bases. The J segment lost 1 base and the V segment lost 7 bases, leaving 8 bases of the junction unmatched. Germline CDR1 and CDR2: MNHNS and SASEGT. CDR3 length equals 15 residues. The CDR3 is CASKRWAGGTDTQYF. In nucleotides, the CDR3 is TGTGCCAGCAAACGGTGGGCGGGGGGCACAGATACGCAGTATTTT.

As DNA, the CDR3 is TGCGCCAGCAGCCAAGTCCCAGCGGCAGAGACCCAGTACTTC. Protein product: CASSQVPAAETQYF. The genes are TRBV4-1 and TRBJ2-5, with D possibly being TRBD2 (5 bases). V shed 1 base and J shed 4 bases, with 10 bases lying between them. The CDR3 covers 14 residues. Germline V gives CDR1 MGHRA, CDR2 YSYEKL.

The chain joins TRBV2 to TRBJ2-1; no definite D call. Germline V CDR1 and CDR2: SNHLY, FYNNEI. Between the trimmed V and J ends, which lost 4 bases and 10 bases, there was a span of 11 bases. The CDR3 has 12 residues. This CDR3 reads CASSAQTEEQFF. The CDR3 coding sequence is TGTGCCAGCAGTGCTCAAACGGAGGAGCAGTTCTTC.

CDR3 residues: CASSEVGYNEQFF. The CDR3 coding sequence is TGTGCCAGCAGTGAAGTGGGGTACAATGAGCAGTTCTTC. The rearrangement links TRBV6-1 to TRBJ2-1; no clear D. Germline V gene lookup returns CDR1 MNHNS and CDR2 SASEGT. The CDR3 is made up of 13 amino acids. V lost 1 base and J 4 bases, leaving 5 bases between the germline ends.

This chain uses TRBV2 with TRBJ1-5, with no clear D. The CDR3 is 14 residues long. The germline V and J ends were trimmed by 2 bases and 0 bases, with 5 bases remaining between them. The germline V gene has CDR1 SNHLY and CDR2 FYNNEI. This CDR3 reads CASSESNSNQPQHF. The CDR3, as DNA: TGTGCCAGCAGTGAATCAAATAGCAATCAGCCCCAGCATTTT.

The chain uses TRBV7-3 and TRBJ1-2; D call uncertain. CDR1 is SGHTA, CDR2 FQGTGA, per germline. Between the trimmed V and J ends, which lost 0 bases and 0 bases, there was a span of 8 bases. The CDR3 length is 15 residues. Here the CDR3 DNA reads TGTGCCAGCAGCTTAACGGCAGGCCCTAACTATGGCTACACCTTC. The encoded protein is CASSLTAGPNYGYTF.

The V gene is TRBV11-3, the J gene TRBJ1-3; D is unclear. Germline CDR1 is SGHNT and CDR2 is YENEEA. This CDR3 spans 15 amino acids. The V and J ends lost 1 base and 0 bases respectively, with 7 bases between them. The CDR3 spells CASSLAGNSGNTIYF. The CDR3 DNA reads TGTGCCAGCAGCTTAGCCGGGAACTCTGGAAACACCATATATTTT.

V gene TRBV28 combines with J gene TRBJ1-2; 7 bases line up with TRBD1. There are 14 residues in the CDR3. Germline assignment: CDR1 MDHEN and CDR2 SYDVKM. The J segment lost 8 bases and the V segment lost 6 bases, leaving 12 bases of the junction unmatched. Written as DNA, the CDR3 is TGTGCCAGCAGGCGACGGGACAGACTTGAGGGCTACACCTTC. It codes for CASRRRDRLEGYTF.

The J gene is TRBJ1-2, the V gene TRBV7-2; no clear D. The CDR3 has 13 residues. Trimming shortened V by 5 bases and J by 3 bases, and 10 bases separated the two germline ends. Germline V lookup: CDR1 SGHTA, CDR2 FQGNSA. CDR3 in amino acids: CASSPVPDYGYTF. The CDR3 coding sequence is TGTGCCAGCAGCCCAGTCCCAGACTATGGCTACACCTTC.

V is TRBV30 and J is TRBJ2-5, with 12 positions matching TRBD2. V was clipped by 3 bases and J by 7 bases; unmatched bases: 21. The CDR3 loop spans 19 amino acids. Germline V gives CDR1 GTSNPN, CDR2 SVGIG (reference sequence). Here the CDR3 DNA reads TGTGCCTGGAGAGAGTCTAGCGGGAGGGCGCGGGGCAACAGGGGGACCCAGTACTTC. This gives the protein CAWRESSGRARGNRGTQYF.

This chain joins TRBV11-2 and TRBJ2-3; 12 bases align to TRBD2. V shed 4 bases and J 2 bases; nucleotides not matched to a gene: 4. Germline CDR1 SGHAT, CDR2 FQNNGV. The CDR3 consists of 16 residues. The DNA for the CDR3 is TGTGCCAGCAGCTGGACTAGCGGGGAGCCCACAGATACGCAGTATTTT. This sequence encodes CASSWTSGEPTDTQYF.

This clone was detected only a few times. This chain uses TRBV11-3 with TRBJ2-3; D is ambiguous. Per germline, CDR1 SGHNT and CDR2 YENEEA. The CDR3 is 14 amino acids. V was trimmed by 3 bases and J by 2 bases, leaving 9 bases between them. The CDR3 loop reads CASSFNLNTDTQYF. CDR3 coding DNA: TGTGCCAGCAGCTTTAATCTAAACACAGATACGCAGTATTTT.

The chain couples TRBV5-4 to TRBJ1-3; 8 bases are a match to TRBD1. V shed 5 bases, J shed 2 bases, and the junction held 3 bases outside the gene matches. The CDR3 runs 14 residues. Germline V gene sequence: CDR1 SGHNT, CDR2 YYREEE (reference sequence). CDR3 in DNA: TGTGCCAGCAGTGACAGGGGTGCTGGAAACACCATATATTTT. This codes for CASSDRGAGNTIYF. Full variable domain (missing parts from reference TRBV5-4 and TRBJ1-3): ETGVTQSPTHLIKTRGQQVTLRCSSQSGHNTVSWYQQALGQGPQFIFQYYREEENGRGNFPPRFSGLQFPNYSSELNVNALELDDSALYLCASSDRGAGNTIYFGEGSWLTVV.

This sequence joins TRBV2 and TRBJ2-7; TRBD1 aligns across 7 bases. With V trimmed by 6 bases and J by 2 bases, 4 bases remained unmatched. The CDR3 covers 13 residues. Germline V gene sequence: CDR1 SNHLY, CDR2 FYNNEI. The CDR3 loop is CASRGTETYEQYF. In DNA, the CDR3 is TGTGCCAGCAGAGGGACAGAAACCTACGAGCAGTACTTC.

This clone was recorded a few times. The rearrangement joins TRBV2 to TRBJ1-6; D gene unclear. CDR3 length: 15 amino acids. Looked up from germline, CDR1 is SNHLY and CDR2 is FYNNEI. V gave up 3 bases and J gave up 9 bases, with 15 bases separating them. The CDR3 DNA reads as TGTGCCAGCAGTGATGCCCATCCGCAGGCTTCACCCCTCCACTTT. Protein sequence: CASSDAHPQASPLHF. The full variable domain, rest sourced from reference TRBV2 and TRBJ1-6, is EPEVTQTPSHQVTQMGQEVILRCVPISNHLYFYWYRQILGQKVEFLVSFYNNEISEKSEIFDDQFSVERPDGSNFTLKIRSTKLEDSAMYFCASSDAHPQASPLHFGNGTRLTVT.